The rows below give T cell receptor beta chains drawn from one sample of a study of blood T cell repertoires in COVID-19. Assay used: immunoSEQ multiplex PCR; TCRdb lists only in-frame clones, some missing. This sample carries about 250,000 clones, just over 85% of them seen once, and the ten largest clones take about 3%. Sequencing was performed on peripheral blood. The receptor source for this set is a woman in her twenties or thirties with active or convalescent COVID-19. Both conserved end residues are part of each CDR3. The order of the fields is J gene, V gene, clone size, D gene, CDR3 protein, CDR3 DNA. The D gene is left open where the match is weak. Not every row has a clone size; where given, it reads once, few, many or a size class.

j_call: TRBJ2-1; v_call: TRBV6-4; clone_size: NA; d_call: TRBD2; cdr3_aa: CASSSDGGGAFEQFF; cdr3_nt: TGTGCCAGCAGTTCTGACGGCGGGGGGGCCTTTGAGCAGTTCTTC
j_call: TRBJ2-3; v_call: TRBV6-2/TRBV6-3; clone_size: NA; d_call: NA; cdr3_aa: CASSYSPRGGGATDTQYF; cdr3_nt: TGTGCCAGCAGTTACTCACCCCGCGGAGGGGGCGCCACAGATACGCAGTATTTT
j_call: TRBJ1-2; v_call: TRBV28; clone_size: NA; d_call: TRBD1; cdr3_aa: CASRKGQGHGYTF; cdr3_nt: TGTGCCAGCAGGAAGGGACAGGGGCACGGCTACACCTTC
j_call: TRBJ2-1; v_call: TRBV6-2/TRBV6-3; clone_size: once; d_call: NA; cdr3_aa: CASSSRDLMVYEQFF; cdr3_nt: TGTGCCAGCAGTTCACGGGATTTAATGGTCTATGAGCAGTTCTTC
j_call: TRBJ1-6; v_call: TRBV19; clone_size: NA; d_call: TRBD1; cdr3_aa: CASRTGASSYNSPLHF; cdr3_nt: TGTGCCAGTAGGACAGGGGCGAGCTCCTATAATTCACCCCTCCACTTT
j_call: TRBJ2-7; v_call: TRBV19; clone_size: NA; d_call: NA; cdr3_aa: CASSLVDLSYEQYF; cdr3_nt: TGTGCCAGTAGTCTGGTGGACTTGTCCTACGAGCAGTACTTC
j_call: TRBJ2-1; v_call: TRBV6-4; clone_size: few; d_call: NA; cdr3_aa: CASKPLHRVDEQFF; cdr3_nt: TGTGCCAGCAAGCCCCTGCATCGGGTTGATGAGCAGTTCTTC
j_call: TRBJ2-2; v_call: TRBV5-5; clone_size: NA; d_call: TRBD1; cdr3_aa: CASSQGDTNTGELFF; cdr3_nt: TGTGCCAGCAGCCAGGGGGACACGAACACCGGGGAGCTGTTTTTT
j_call: TRBJ2-2; v_call: TRBV19; clone_size: NA; d_call: TRBD1; cdr3_aa: CASSIGTDTGELFF; cdr3_nt: TGTGCCAGTAGTATTGGGACAGACACCGGGGAGCTGTTTTTT
j_call: TRBJ1-3; v_call: TRBV24-1; clone_size: NA; d_call: NA; cdr3_aa: CATSDLYNSGNTIYF; cdr3_nt: TGTGCCACCAGTGATTTATATAACTCTGGAAACACCATATATTTT
j_call: TRBJ2-7; v_call: TRBV29-1; clone_size: NA; d_call: TRBD1; cdr3_aa: CSGYGTDTYEQYF; cdr3_nt: TGCAGCGGTTACGGGACAGATACCTACGAGCAGTACTTC
j_call: TRBJ2-2; v_call: TRBV19; clone_size: once; d_call: TRBD1; cdr3_aa: CASMRPGQGITGELFF; cdr3_nt: TGTGCCAGTATGAGACCGGGACAGGGTATCACCGGGGAGCTGTTTTTT
j_call: TRBJ2-1; v_call: TRBV7-3; clone_size: NA; d_call: TRBD2; cdr3_aa: CASSPLRGSGSNNEQFF; cdr3_nt: TGTGCCAGCAGCCCTCTCCGTGGTAGCGGGTCTAACAATGAGCAGTTCTTC
j_call: TRBJ2-3; v_call: TRBV7-3; clone_size: NA; d_call: NA; cdr3_aa: CASSFGFNTDTQYF; cdr3_nt: TGTGCCAGCAGCTTTGGCTTCAACACAGATACGCAGTATTTT
j_call: TRBJ1-1; v_call: TRBV11-1; clone_size: NA; d_call: NA; cdr3_aa: CASSPVVTEAFF; cdr3_nt: TGTGCCAGCAGCCCCGTTGTCACTGAAGCTTTCTTT
j_call: TRBJ2-1; v_call: TRBV5-4; clone_size: NA; d_call: NA; cdr3_aa: CASSLKSLAMVGEQFF; cdr3_nt: TGTGCCAGCAGCTTGAAGTCACTAGCCATGGTCGGTGAGCAGTTCTTC
j_call: TRBJ1-3; v_call: TRBV19; clone_size: NA; d_call: TRBD1; cdr3_aa: CASRDSPSSGNTIYF; cdr3_nt: TGTGCCAGTCGGGACAGCCCTAGCTCTGGAAACACCATATATTTT
j_call: TRBJ2-1; v_call: TRBV4-2; clone_size: NA; d_call: NA; cdr3_aa: CASSQEDSYNEQFF; cdr3_nt: TGTGCCAGCAGCCAGGAGGACAGCTACAATGAGCAGTTCTTC
j_call: TRBJ2-2; v_call: TRBV6-5; clone_size: NA; d_call: NA; cdr3_aa: CASRTLGTTGELFF; cdr3_nt: TGTGCCAGCAGAACCCTAGGAACGACCGGGGAGCTGTTTTTT
j_call: TRBJ2-7; v_call: TRBV6-5; clone_size: NA; d_call: NA; cdr3_aa: CASKEGGLYEQYF; cdr3_nt: TGTGCCAGCAAGGAGGGTGGGCTCTACGAGCAGTACTTC
j_call: TRBJ1-3; v_call: TRBV19; clone_size: NA; d_call: NA; cdr3_aa: CASSILGNTIYF; cdr3_nt: TGTGCCAGTAGTATTCTCGGGAACACCATATATTTT
j_call: TRBJ2-3; v_call: TRBV28; clone_size: once; d_call: TRBD2; cdr3_aa: CASTSGDTDTQYF; cdr3_nt: TGTGCCAGTACTAGCGGGGACACAGATACGCAGTATTTT
j_call: TRBJ1-2; v_call: TRBV7-6; clone_size: NA; d_call: NA; cdr3_aa: CASSERGGDPPAYGYTF; cdr3_nt: TGTGCCAGCAGCGAGCGAGGGGGGGACCCTCCCGCCTATGGCTACACCTTC
j_call: TRBJ2-5; v_call: TRBV6-5; clone_size: NA; d_call: NA; cdr3_aa: CASTSQYQETQYF; cdr3_nt: TGTGCCAGCACCAGTCAGTACCAAGAGACCCAGTACTTC
j_call: TRBJ2-1; v_call: TRBV21-1; clone_size: NA; d_call: NA; cdr3_aa: CASSTRLAGRHEQFF; cdr3_nt: TGTGCCAGCAGCACCAGACTAGCGGGGAGACATGAGCAGTTCTTC
j_call: TRBJ1-1; v_call: TRBV21-1; clone_size: NA; d_call: NA; cdr3_aa: CASPYRVGLDEAFF; cdr3_nt: TGTGCCAGTCCATACAGGGTAGGATTGGATGAAGCTTTCTTT
j_call: TRBJ1-3; v_call: TRBV19; clone_size: NA; d_call: TRBD1; cdr3_aa: CASRPNPGTADSGNTIYF; cdr3_nt: TGTGCCAGCAGACCCAATCCCGGGACAGCTGACTCTGGAAACACCATATATTTT
j_call: TRBJ2-3; v_call: TRBV5-5; clone_size: once; d_call: NA; cdr3_aa: CASSLSGKPSTDTQYF; cdr3_nt: TGTGCCAGCAGCTTAAGCGGTAAACCTAGCACAGATACGCAGTATTTT
j_call: TRBJ1-6; v_call: TRBV19; clone_size: NA; d_call: TRBD1; cdr3_aa: CASRPSDRGNSPLHF; cdr3_nt: TGTGCCAGTAGGCCGTCGGACAGGGGAAATTCACCCCTCCACTTT
j_call: TRBJ2-7; v_call: TRBV29-1; clone_size: NA; d_call: NA; cdr3_aa: CSVASLSYEQYF; cdr3_nt: TGCAGCGTTGCCAGTTTATCCTACGAGCAGTACTTC
j_call: TRBJ1-2; v_call: TRBV19; clone_size: NA; d_call: NA; cdr3_aa: CASQQGGPRRGYTF; cdr3_nt: TGTGCCAGTCAGCAGGGAGGCCCAAGGAGAGGCTACACCTTC
j_call: TRBJ1-6; v_call: TRBV6-5; clone_size: NA; d_call: NA; cdr3_aa: CASSRGNSPLHF; cdr3_nt: TGTGCCAGCAGTAGGGGGAACTCACCCCTCCACTTT
j_call: TRBJ2-1; v_call: TRBV3-1/TRBV3-2; clone_size: NA; d_call: NA; cdr3_aa: CASSQRRIVDYNEQFF; cdr3_nt: TGTGCCAGCAGCCAAAGGCGGATAGTAGACTACAATGAGCAGTTCTTC
j_call: TRBJ2-1; v_call: TRBV29-1; clone_size: NA; d_call: TRBD2; cdr3_aa: CSVGLAGTYNEQFF; cdr3_nt: TGCAGCGTGGGACTAGCGGGGACTTACAATGAGCAGTTCTTC
j_call: TRBJ1-2; v_call: TRBV30; clone_size: few; d_call: TRBD1; cdr3_aa: CAWTDRGDGYTF; cdr3_nt: TGTGCCTGGACGGACAGGGGAGATGGCTACACCTTC
j_call: TRBJ2-3; v_call: TRBV3-1/TRBV3-2; clone_size: NA; d_call: TRBD2; cdr3_aa: CASSPHPSGVADTQYF; cdr3_nt: TGTGCCAGCAGCCCTCATCCTAGCGGGGTGGCAGATACGCAGTATTTT
j_call: TRBJ1-1; v_call: TRBV5-1; clone_size: NA; d_call: TRBD1; cdr3_aa: CASRGQGADTEAFF; cdr3_nt: TGCGCCAGCAGGGGACAGGGGGCGGACACTGAAGCTTTCTTT
j_call: TRBJ2-7; v_call: TRBV28; clone_size: NA; d_call: NA; cdr3_aa: CASSLSHPYEQYF; cdr3_nt: TGTGCCAGCAGTTTATCACATCCCTACGAGCAGTACTTC
j_call: TRBJ2-1; v_call: TRBV7-2; clone_size: NA; d_call: TRBD2; cdr3_aa: CASSSLASGINEQFF; cdr3_nt: TGTGCCAGCAGCTCTCTTGCTAGCGGAATCAATGAGCAGTTCTTC
j_call: TRBJ1-1; v_call: TRBV18; clone_size: NA; d_call: NA; cdr3_aa: CASSPLRAEAFF; cdr3_nt: TGTGCCAGCTCACCACTGAGGGCTGAAGCTTTCTTT
j_call: TRBJ1-1; v_call: TRBV10-3; clone_size: NA; d_call: NA; cdr3_aa: CAISGISMGANTEAFF; cdr3_nt: TGTGCCATCAGTGGGATATCGATGGGGGCGAACACTGAAGCTTTCTTT
j_call: TRBJ2-1; v_call: TRBV6-4; clone_size: medium-sized; d_call: TRBD2; cdr3_aa: CASSSTSGAYNEQFF; cdr3_nt: TGTGCCAGCAGCTCTACTAGCGGGGCCTACAATGAGCAGTTCTTC
j_call: TRBJ2-1; v_call: TRBV2; clone_size: NA; d_call: TRBD2; cdr3_aa: CASSEGTRGGNEQFF; cdr3_nt: TGTGCCAGCAGTGAAGGGACTAGGGGCGGCAATGAGCAGTTCTTC
j_call: TRBJ2-7; v_call: TRBV19; clone_size: NA; d_call: TRBD1; cdr3_aa: CASSLRGSKPGNEQYF; cdr3_nt: TGTGCCAGTAGTCTCAGGGGGTCGAAGCCCGGGAACGAGCAGTACTTC
j_call: TRBJ2-1; v_call: TRBV14; clone_size: NA; d_call: NA; cdr3_aa: CASSQLRYNEQFF; cdr3_nt: TGTGCCAGCAGCCAACTGCGGTACAATGAGCAGTTCTTC
j_call: TRBJ1-1; v_call: TRBV7-8; clone_size: NA; d_call: NA; cdr3_aa: CASSEGRDSEAFF; cdr3_nt: TGTGCCAGCAGCGAGGGGAGGGACTCCGAAGCTTTCTTT
j_call: TRBJ1-2; v_call: TRBV5-1; clone_size: NA; d_call: NA; cdr3_aa: CASSLGLGLPSISGYTF; cdr3_nt: TGCGCCAGCAGCTTGGGACTGGGTTTACCTTCTATCAGTGGCTACACCTTC
j_call: TRBJ1-5; v_call: TRBV6-2/TRBV6-3; clone_size: NA; d_call: TRBD1; cdr3_aa: CASSFGDRDSQPQHF; cdr3_nt: TGTGCCAGCAGTTTTGGAGACAGGGATTCTCAGCCCCAGCATTTT
j_call: TRBJ2-1; v_call: TRBV27; clone_size: once; d_call: TRBD1; cdr3_aa: CAGTGGYNEQFF; cdr3_nt: TGTGCCGGGACAGGGGGCTACAATGAGCAGTTCTTC
j_call: TRBJ2-5; v_call: TRBV7-6; clone_size: NA; d_call: NA; cdr3_aa: CASSLVATPLAMETQYF; cdr3_nt: TGTGCCAGCAGCTTAGTAGCGACCCCCCTGGCGATGGAGACCCAGTACTTC
j_call: TRBJ1-5; v_call: TRBV28; clone_size: NA; d_call: TRBD1; cdr3_aa: CASSLRTRGRVEDQPQHF; cdr3_nt: TGTGCCAGCAGTTTAAGAACCAGGGGGAGAGTGGAAGATCAGCCCCAGCATTTT
j_call: TRBJ2-5; v_call: TRBV5-8; clone_size: NA; d_call: TRBD2; cdr3_aa: CASSFEIAGIQETQYF; cdr3_nt: TGTGCCAGCAGCTTCGAGATAGCGGGGATCCAAGAGACCCAGTACTTC
j_call: TRBJ2-3; v_call: TRBV6-5; clone_size: once; d_call: NA; cdr3_aa: CASRNRDTGTDTQYF; cdr3_nt: TGTGCCAGCAGGAACCGGGACACGGGCACAGATACGCAGTATTTT
j_call: TRBJ2-1; v_call: TRBV3-1/TRBV3-2; clone_size: NA; d_call: NA; cdr3_aa: CASSQDPASNEQFF; cdr3_nt: TGTGCCAGCAGCCAAGATCCAGCTAGCAATGAGCAGTTCTTC
j_call: TRBJ2-2; v_call: TRBV24-1; clone_size: NA; d_call: TRBD1; cdr3_aa: CATSPQGAGTGELFF; cdr3_nt: TGTGCCACCAGTCCCCAGGGGGCCGGCACCGGGGAGCTGTTTTTT
j_call: TRBJ2-5; v_call: TRBV29-1; clone_size: few; d_call: TRBD2; cdr3_aa: CSVGGLAGGETQYF; cdr3_nt: TGCAGCGTTGGTGGACTAGCGGGGGGAGAGACCCAGTACTTC